The 21 T cell receptor beta chains in this list originate from one sample, sequenced in a study of T cell responses to AZD1222 COVID-19 vaccine. TCRdb's table, derived via immunoSEQ multiplex PCR, lists solely in-frame clones and lacks some. The sample holds 57,000 or so clones, about 85% seen once. Sequencing was performed on peripheral blood, taken on day 0 of MenACWY control vaccination. These receptors all come from an adult in good health.

This chain links TRBV28 with TRBJ1-2; D is unresolved. CDR3 length equals 15 residues. Germline V gives CDR1 MDHEN, CDR2 SYDVKM. Trimming took 6 bases from V and 0 from J, leaving 14 bases between them. CDR3 protein: CASRRDPISNYGYTF. The DNA for the CDR3 is TGTGCCAGCAGACGAGACCCGATTTCTAACTATGGCTACACCTTC.

The chain couples TRBV19 to TRBJ2-1; D possibly corresponds to TRBD2 (5 bases). Trimming cost V 7 bases and J 0 bases, with 13 bases left between them. This CDR3 spans 15 amino acids. Germline V lookup: CDR1 LNHDA, CDR2 SQIVND (reference sequence). CDR3 loop: CASTKEAVSYNEQFF. The CDR3 bases are TGTGCCAGTACCAAGGAAGCGGTCTCCTACAATGAGCAGTTCTTC.

This clone appeared once. CDR3 DNA sequence: TGTGCCACCCTTCCGGACAGGGGAAATACTGAAGCTTTCTTT. It yields the protein CATLPDRGNTEAFF. The gene calls are TRBV25-1 and TRBJ1-1, with 9 bases lining up with TRBD1. This CDR3 region has 14 residues. Per the germline V gene, CDR1 is MGHDK and CDR2 is SYGVNS. V trimming: 10 bases; J trimming: 5 bases; junction bases outside the gene matches: 11.

The V gene is TRBV27, the J gene TRBJ1-2; the D gene is possibly TRBD1 (5 bases). The germline V and J ends were trimmed by 2 bases and 6 bases, with 10 bases remaining between them. CDR3 length: 13 residues. Germline assignment: CDR1 MNHEY and CDR2 SMNVEV (reference sequence). CDR3 amino acids: CASSLRQGDGYTF. In DNA, the CDR3 is TGTGCCAGCAGTTTACGGCAGGGCGATGGCTACACCTTC.

This clone was counted once. This chain links TRBV2 with TRBJ1-5; 8 bases map to TRBD1. The trim removed 5 bases at V and 3 bases at J, leaving 3 bases unmatched. Germline-derived CDR1 and CDR2 are SNHLY and FYNNEI. The CDR3 is 14 amino acids. The CDR3 loop reads CASSYRGTNQPQHF. In DNA, the CDR3 is TGTGCCAGCAGTTACAGGGGGACCAATCAGCCCCAGCATTTT.

The rearrangement joins TRBV5-4 to TRBJ2-1; unclear D gene. The CDR3 length is 13 residues. The germline V gene encodes CDR1 SGHNT and CDR2 YYREEE (reference sequence). V gave up 0 bases and J gave up 7 bases, with 8 bases separating them. CDR3 sequence (DNA): TGTGCCAGCAGCTTGGCCGTGAAGAATGAGCAGTTCTTC. This encodes CASSLAVKNEQFF.

The chain carries TRBV2 and TRBJ2-1, with D possibly called TRBD1 or TRBD2 (6 bases each). The V end was cut by 0 bases, the J end by 3 bases, with 9 bases between. The CDR3 loop spans 15 amino acids. From germline, CDR1 is SNHLY and CDR2 FYNNEI. DNA for the CDR3: TGTGCCAGCAGTGAAGCGGGGGGCAACTACAATGAGCAGTTCTTC. The encoded protein is CASSEAGGNYNEQFF.

The J gene is TRBJ1-6, the V gene TRBV7-2; D gene unclear. The length of the CDR3 is 16 residues. Germline V gene sequence: CDR1 SGHTA, CDR2 FQGNSA. Trimming pared 1 base from V and 0 bases from J, leaving 7 bases between. CDR3 loop: CASSLGPASYNSPLHF. The DNA for the CDR3 is TGTGCCAGCAGCTTAGGCCCGGCCTCCTATAATTCACCCCTCCACTTT.

This clone was seen only a few times. V gene TRBV5-4 combines with J gene TRBJ2-2; D may be TRBD1 (6 bases). The germline CDR1 and CDR2 sequences are SGHNT and YYREEE (reference sequence). The CDR3 runs to 17 residues. The V and J ends lost 4 bases and 4 bases respectively, with 20 bases between them. This CDR3 is CASSRNVQGPSTGELFF. Written as DNA, the CDR3 is TGTGCCAGCAGCCGAAACGTGCAGGGGCCGAGCACCGGGGAGCTGTTTTTT. The variable domain in full, with the rest retrieved from reference TRBV5-4 and TRBJ2-2, is ETGVTQSPTHLIKTRGQQVTLRCSSQSGHNTVSWYQQALGQGPQFIFQYYREEENGRGNFPPRFSGLQFPNYSSELNVNALELDDSALYLCASSRNVQGPSTGELFFGEGSRLTVL.

The chain links TRBV12-3 or TRBV12-4 to TRBJ1-2; D gene unclear. The CDR3 runs 11 residues. Deletions cut 2 bases from V and 9 bases from J, with 7 bases between. CDR3 loop: CASSLSRSYTF. The CDR3 DNA is TGTGCCAGCAGTTTATCAAGGAGCTACACCTTC.

The genes are TRBV2 and TRBJ1-3; 7 bases are shared with TRBD1. The V and J ends lost 7 bases and 3 bases, in that order; junction bases with no gene match: 6. Per the germline V gene, CDR1 is SNHLY and CDR2 is FYNNEI. The CDR3 spans 14 residues. The CDR3 DNA reads as TGTGCCAGCACTAGGGACAGCGTTGGAAACACCATATATTTT. Protein: CASTRDSVGNTIYF.

The rearrangement links TRBV19 to TRBJ2-2; maybe TRBD1 (5 bases). V lost 8 bases and J 2 bases, leaving 15 bases between the germline ends. CDR1 LNHDA and CDR2 SQIVND come from the germline V gene (reference sequence). The CDR3 contains 15 residues. The CDR3 loop reads CASGAWPANTGELFF. The CDR3 DNA reads TGTGCCAGTGGGGCATGGCCCGCCAACACCGGGGAGCTGTTTTTT.

This clone came up a few times. The V and J genes are TRBV29-1 and TRBJ2-1, with D possibly TRBD2 on 7 matching bases. Looked up from germline, CDR1 is SQVTM and CDR2 is ANQGSEA. The V gene lost 1 base and the J gene lost 2 bases, with 12 bases spanning the gap. The CDR3 totals 15 residues. CDR3 bases: TGCAGCGTTGAAGGTGGGGGGGCTACCTACAATGAGCAGTTCTTC. This translates into CSVEGGGATYNEQFF.

Only a few counts were recorded for this clone. The chain joins TRBV4-2 to TRBJ2-1; D may match TRBD1 or TRBD2 (5 bases each). The CDR3 covers 16 residues. Germline V lookup: CDR1 LGHNA, CDR2 YNFKEQ. V lost 0 bases, J lost 3 bases, and 12 bases lay in between. CDR3 DNA sequence: TGTGCCAGCAGCCAAGAGTTATGGGGGAACTACAATGAGCAGTTCTTC. It encodes CASSQELWGNYNEQFF.

The J gene is TRBJ2-7, the V gene TRBV10-3; no clear D. V was cut by 6 bases and J by 3 bases, with 9 bases left in between. The length of the CDR3 is 12 residues. Germline CDR1 and CDR2: ENHRY and SYGVKD. DNA of the CDR3: TGTGCCATCAGCGAAAGAAACTACGAGCAGTACTTC. Translation gives CAISERNYEQYF.

The chain has TRBV6-1 and TRBJ1-5; D remains ambiguous. The V gene lost 3 bases and the J gene lost 3 bases, with 6 bases spanning the gap. CDR3 length: 13 residues. Per germline, CDR1 MNHNS and CDR2 SASEGT. The CDR3 sequence: CASSDRINQPQHF. The DNA for the CDR3 is TGTGCCAGCAGTGACAGGATCAATCAGCCCCAGCATTTT.

The CDR3 bases are TGTGCCAGCTCACCCACGGGACAAGAGACCCAGTACTTC. Its translation is CASSPTGQETQYF. This chain uses TRBV18 with TRBJ2-5; D is perhaps TRBD2 (5 bases). Germline assignment: CDR1 KGHSH and CDR2 LQKENI. The ends were cut back, 3 bases at V and 2 bases at J, with 7 bases in the middle. CDR3 size: 13 residues.

This clone was observed a handful of times. The chain joins TRBV7-2 to TRBJ2-5; 8 nucleotides align to TRBD1. Per germline, CDR1 SGHTA and CDR2 FQGNSA. Trimming removed 5 bases from V and 2 bases from J; junction bases left unmatched: 7. There are 15 residues in the CDR3. CDR3 amino acids: CASSPGQVKQETQYF. CDR3 nucleotide sequence: TGTGCCAGCAGCCCGGGACAGGTTAAACAAGAGACCCAGTACTTC.

The chain carries TRBV24-1 and TRBJ2-7; 7 bases fit TRBD2. There are 14 residues in the CDR3. The germline gives CDR1 KGHDR, CDR2 SFDVKD. J was trimmed by 5 bases and V by 5 bases; bases with no gene match: 8. CDR3 loop: CATSGTGGRDEQYF. For the CDR3, the DNA is TGTGCCACCAGTGGGACGGGGGGTCGGGACGAGCAGTACTTC.

The V call is TRBV6-2 or TRBV6-3, the J call TRBJ1-1; D is ambiguous. Germline V gene sequence: CDR1 MNHEY, CDR2 SVGEGT. The CDR3 length is 13 residues. V was pared by 6 bases and J by 2 bases, with 10 bases between. The CDR3 DNA is TGTGCCAGCAGCCCTCGGACTAACACTGAAGCTTTCTTT. This gives the protein CASSPRTNTEAFF.

V and J are TRBV18 and TRBJ2-4; no clear D gene. Between the trimmed V and J ends, which lost 1 base and 3 bases, there was a span of 7 bases. CDR1 is KGHSH, CDR2 LQKENI, per germline. The CDR3 extends over 14 amino acids. CDR3 DNA sequence: TGTGCCAGCTCACCACGGGCAGACAAAAACATTCAGTACTTC. It specifies CASSPRADKNIQYF.